This T cell receptor (beta chain) was found in a study of cytomegalovirus exposure and HLA in healthy donors. Study conclusions and caveats: Near-uniform donor sequencing depth was presumed by presence/absence analyses.

The study ran its PCR with 60 Vbeta and 13 Jbeta primers. Some clones are missing from TCRdb's copy, which holds only in-frame ones; the method was immunoSEQ multiplex PCR. In the table there are fewer than 150,000 clones, over 70% of which are singletons. This CDR3 has 16 residues. Germline V CDR1 and CDR2: MRHNA, SNTAGT. With V trimmed by 5 bases and J by 0 bases, 7 bases remained unmatched. Turning to this clone: What it recognizes is unknown.

Input material: PBMCs. This chain links TRBV6-4 with TRBJ1-3, with TRBD1 matching over 7 bases. The sequence was obtained from a man in his forties in good health and CMV-seropositive. The CDR3 DNA is TGTGCCAGCAGTACGACAGGGCCTTTCTCTGGAAACACCATATATTTT. Its translation: CASSTTGPFSGNTIYF.